What follows describes a single T cell receptor (beta chain). TCRdb keeps only in-frame clones here, not all; method: immunoSEQ multiplex PCR. This repertoire shows about 150,000 clones, 65% to 85% found once; its top ten account for more than 4.5%. This sample was included in a study of blood T cell repertoires in COVID-19. About the research overall: Sources were T cells, B-cell-depleted T cells, or PBMCs; the material itself was cDNA or gDNA.

Trimming took off 2 bases at V and 4 bases at J, with 5 bases between the two ends. The CDR3 contains 13 residues. The specimen sequenced was PBMCs or T cells enriched from blood (not recorded which). The chain is built from TRBV12-3 or TRBV12-4 and TRBJ2-2; D uncertain. The clonotype was recovered from a man between 65 and 80 years old who had been exposed to COVID-19. CDR3 bases: TGTGCCAGCAGTTTACGGAGCACCGGGGAGCTGTTTTTT. It encodes CASSLRSTGELFF.